What follows is one T cell receptor beta chain and its context. Its matching antigen is unknown. The CDR3 has 13 amino acids. Germline CDR1 and CDR2: DFQATT and SNEGSKA (reference sequence). Time point indicated: newly diagnosed GD, antithyroid drugs for less than 3 months. Making the TCR library involved RNA that had been extracted from PBMCs. The data belong to a study of regulatory T cells in long-lasting Graves disease. iRepertoire HTBI primers and Arm-PCR of CDR3 regions built TCR beta libraries. Per the original data handling: Identification across samples found approximately 67 TRBV and fewer than 15 TRBJ segments. TCRdb reprocessed the multiplex PCR reads via MiXCR and lists one record per CDR3 protein. The V and J calls were determined by TCRdb, not by the authors. Of roughly 440,000 distinct CDR3 sequences listed, about 15% were seen once; the top ten hold about 23%. Overall study findings and caveats: Persistent disease preferred TRBV28, TRBJ1-2 and TRBJ2-5.

These data were also reused for a study on T cells in Graves' hyperthyroidism and ophthalmopathy. This second report adds: Blood also held most thyroid clonotypes expanded beyond 0.001.

Sequenced here: peripheral blood mononuclear cells (PBMCs), sampled at new diagnosis, from a patient treated with antithyroid drugs. The chain couples TRBV20-1 to TRBJ2-1, with a tentative D call TRBD2 (6 bases). This clonotype was obtained from a woman between 18 and 29 years old with Graves disease. CDR3 amino acids: CRPEGRTYNEQFF. CDR3 DNA sequence: TGCAGACCCGAGGGGAGGACCTACAATGAGCAGTTCTTC.